The text below deals with one TCR beta chain. Its matching antigen is unknown. Generated by immunoSEQ multiplex PCR, the TCRdb table keeps only in-frame clones and is missing some. This table has approximately 150,000 clones, roughly nine tenths appearing once. Germline CDR1 reads SGHTA; CDR2 reads FQGTGA. The CDR3 contains 15 residues. V dropped 5 bases and J dropped 1; count of bases not matched to a gene: 4. This specimen comes from a study of T cell responses to AZD1222 COVID-19 vaccine. Points from the study as a whole: Across the whole spike, CD4 TCRs peaked at regions 160-218 and 743-854. No repertoire was sampled before or during the peak T cell response, only after it. The donor cohort was predominantly white British with a female majority, and clonal diversity may have been underestimated. Among those given AZD1222, only five or six were seropositive at baseline.

The sequenced sample was peripheral blood, obtained on day 0 of AZD1222 vaccination. This chain links TRBV7-3 with TRBJ2-3, with 9 bases lining up with TRBD2. The sequence was collected from an adult in good health. DNA for the CDR3: TGTGCCAGCAGCCCCCGACTAGCGGGCACAGATACGCAGTATTTT. Protein product: CASSPRLAGTDTQYF.